This T cell receptor (beta chain) was captured in a study of blood T cell repertoires in COVID-19. Across the whole study: Both acute and convalescent COVID-19 samples were obtained from the United States, Italy and Spain. T cells, B-cell-depleted T cells, or PBMCs supplied cDNA or gDNA.

Per the study methods: Reference gene primer amplification yielded estimated nucleated cell counts. The method was immunoSEQ multiplex PCR; TCRdb's version includes in-frame clones alone and lacks a portion of them. V and J calls and clone size follow that table, whereas D and trimming were derived from the DNA. The data contain approximately 190,000 clones, 82% of them singletons. V was pared by 6 bases and J by 5 bases, with 3 bases of the junction left unmatched. The CDR3 covers 12 residues. Followed longitudinally, the Seattle patients had been enrolled during active infection. The sequence was obtained from a woman aged 60-75 years with COVID-19, enrolled during active disease. The chain joins TRBV12-3 or TRBV12-4 to TRBJ2-7; 8 positions match TRBD2. Sequencing used peripheral blood. Here the CDR3 reads CASSRSGNEQYF. In DNA form, the CDR3 reads TGTGCCAGCAGCCGTAGCGGGAACGAGCAGTACTTC.